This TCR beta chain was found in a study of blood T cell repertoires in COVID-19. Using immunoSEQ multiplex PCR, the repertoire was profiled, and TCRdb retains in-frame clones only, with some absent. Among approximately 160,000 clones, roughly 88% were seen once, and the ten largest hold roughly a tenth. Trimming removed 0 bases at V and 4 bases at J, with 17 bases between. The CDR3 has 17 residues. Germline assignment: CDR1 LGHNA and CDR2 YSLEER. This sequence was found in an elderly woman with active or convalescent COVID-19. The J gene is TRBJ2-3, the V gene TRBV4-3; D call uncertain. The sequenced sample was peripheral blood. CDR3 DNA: TGCGCCAGCAGCCAAGATTCAACGGTAAGTAGTTCAGATACGCAGTATTTT. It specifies CASSQDSTVSSSDTQYF.